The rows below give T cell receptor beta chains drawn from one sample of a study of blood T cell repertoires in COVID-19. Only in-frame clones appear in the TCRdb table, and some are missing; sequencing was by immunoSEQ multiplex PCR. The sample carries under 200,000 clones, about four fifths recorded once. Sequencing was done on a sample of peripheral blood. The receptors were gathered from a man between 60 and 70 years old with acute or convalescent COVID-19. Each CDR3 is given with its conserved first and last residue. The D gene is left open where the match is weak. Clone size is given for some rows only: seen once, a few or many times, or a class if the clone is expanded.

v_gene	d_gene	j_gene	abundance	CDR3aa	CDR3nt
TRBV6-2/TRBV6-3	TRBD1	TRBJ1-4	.	CASSYSRDRGEKLFF	TGTGCCAGCAGTTACAGCCGGGACAGGGGCGAAAAACTGTTTTTT
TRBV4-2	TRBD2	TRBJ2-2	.	CASSQVLAGGETGELFF	TGTGCCAGCAGCCAAGTGCTAGCGGGGGGAGAAACCGGGGAGCTGTTTTTT
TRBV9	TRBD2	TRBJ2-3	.	CASSVVGSGSLDTQYF	TGTGCCAGCAGCGTAGTTGGTAGCGGGAGTTTAGATACGCAGTATTTT
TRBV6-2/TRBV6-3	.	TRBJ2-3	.	CASSYVPGSSEVGTQYF	TGTGCCAGCAGTTACGTCCCGGGATCCAGCGAGGTAGGCACGCAGTATTTT
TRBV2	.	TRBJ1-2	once	CASRGGQGYGYTF	TGTGCCAGCCGTGGGGGGCAGGGCTATGGCTACACCTTC
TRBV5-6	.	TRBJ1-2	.	CASSQRGLANYGYTF	TGTGCCAGCAGCCAAAGGGGTCTAGCTAACTATGGCTACACCTTC
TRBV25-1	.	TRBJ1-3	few	CASSKTSSGNTIYF	TGTGCCAGCAGTAAAACGAGCTCTGGAAACACCATATATTTT
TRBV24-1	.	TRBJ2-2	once	CATSQGTGNTGELFF	TGTGCCACCTCCCAAGGGACTGGGAACACCGGGGAGCTGTTTTTT
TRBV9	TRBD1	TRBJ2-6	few	CASSFTGAGANVLTF	TGTGCCAGCAGCTTCACAGGGGCCGGGGCCAACGTCCTGACTTTC
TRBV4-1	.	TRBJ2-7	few	CASSQDFGGGLSYEQYF	TGCGCCAGCAGCCAAGATTTCGGCGGAGGGCTTTCGTACGAGCAGTACTTC